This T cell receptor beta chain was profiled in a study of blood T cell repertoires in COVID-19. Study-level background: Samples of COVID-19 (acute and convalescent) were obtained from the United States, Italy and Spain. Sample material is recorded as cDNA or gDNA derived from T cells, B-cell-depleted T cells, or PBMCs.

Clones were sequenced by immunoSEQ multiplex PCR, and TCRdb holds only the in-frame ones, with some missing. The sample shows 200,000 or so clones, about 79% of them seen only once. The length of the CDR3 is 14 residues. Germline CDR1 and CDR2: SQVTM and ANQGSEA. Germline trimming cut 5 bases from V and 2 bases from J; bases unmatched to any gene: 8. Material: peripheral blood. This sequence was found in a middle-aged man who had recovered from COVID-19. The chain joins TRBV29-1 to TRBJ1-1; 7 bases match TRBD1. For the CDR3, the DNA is TGCAGCGTTTCGTTCGGGACAGAAAACACTGAAGCTTTCTTT. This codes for CSVSFGTENTEAFF.